The 25 T cell receptor beta chains given below trace back to one sample, sequenced in a study of shared clonotypes between healthy human individuals. Sequencing was performed with immunoSEQ multiplex PCR; in TCRdb, only in-frame clones are kept and a portion is missing. The sample has approximately 2.4 million clones; under 97% are singletons. The sequenced material came from naive CD4+ T cells sorted from blood. Regarding subset: CD45RA+ positively selected. These receptor sequences come from a man between 18 and 35 years old in good health.

V gene TRBV29-1 combines with J gene TRBJ2-7; D gene uncertain. This CDR3 has 11 amino acids. Trimming left V 3 bases short and J 2 bases short, with 5 bases between. In germline, CDR1 is SQVTM, CDR2 ANQGSEA. CDR3 nucleotide sequence: TGCAGCGTTGACAGGACCTACGAGCAGTACTTC. As protein: CSVDRTYEQYF.

This clone has a single count. The gene calls are TRBV9 and TRBJ2-2, with D hard to call. The V and J ends lost 4 bases and 2 bases respectively, with 18 bases between them. Germline loops: CDR1 SGDLS, CDR2 YYNGEE. The CDR3 sequence is 17 residues long. The CDR3 protein is CASSPSWGTHNTGELFF. The CDR3 DNA reads as TGTGCCAGCAGCCCTTCCTGGGGAACACACAACACCGGGGAGCTGTTTTTT.

Comments on this clone: Other DNA sequences of this sample code for an identical CDR3. The CDR3 region has the DNA TGTGCCAGCAGTTTATCGCCTAGCGGGACAGATACGCAGTATTTT. Its translation is CASSLSPSGTDTQYF. The V call is TRBV27, the J call TRBJ2-3; 8 bases are shared with TRBD2. Trimming cost V 0 bases and J 3 bases; bases outside gene matches: 2. The CDR3 totals 15 residues. The germline gives CDR1 MNHEY, CDR2 SMNVEV (reference sequence).

This clone has just one count. V and J are TRBV5-1 and TRBJ2-7; 9 bases are a match to TRBD1. Germline lookup yields CDR1 SGHRS and CDR2 YFSETQ. CDR3 length equals 16 residues. Trimming cost V 4 bases and J 7 bases; bases outside gene matches: 15. The CDR3 DNA follows: TGCGCCAGCAGCGGGGCATCCGGGACAGGGTATGAAGAGCAGTACTTC. Protein product: CASSGASGTGYEEQYF. The whole variable domain, remainder taken from reference TRBV5-1 and TRBJ2-7, is KAGVTQTPRYLIKTRGQQVTLSCSPISGHRSVSWYQQTPGQGLQFLFEYFSETQRNKGNFPGRFSGRQFSNSRSEMNVSTLELGDSALYLCASSGASGTGYEEQYFGPGTRLTVT.

As for this clone: Different DNA sequences within this sample yield the same CDR3. V and J are TRBV7-2 and TRBJ2-7; D is undetermined. The germline CDR1 and CDR2 sequences are SGHTA and FQGNSA. V lost 8 bases and J 6 bases, leaving 14 bases between the germline ends. This CDR3 is built from 12 residues. CDR3 residues: CASSPGRLEQYF. The CDR3 DNA sequence: TGTGCCAGCTCCCCCGGGCGTCTCGAGCAGTACTTC.

The chain is built from TRBV6-1 and TRBJ2-1, with D perhaps matching TRBD2 (6 bases). V lost 10 bases and J lost 2, with 15 bases in between. This CDR3 region has 14 residues. Per germline, CDR1 MNHNS and CDR2 SASEGT. In DNA, the CDR3 is TGTGCCACCGGGCTAGCGAGCACCTACAATGAGCAGTTCTTC. Protein product: CATGLASTYNEQFF.

Note on this clone: This same CDR3 is encoded by further DNA sequences in the sample. CDR3 protein: CASSPGGNQPQHF. CDR3 DNA sequence: TGTGCCAGCAGTCCCGGGGGCAATCAGCCCCAGCATTTT. V and J are TRBV28 and TRBJ1-5, with no clear D. This CDR3 is built from 13 residues. V gave up 5 bases and J gave up 2 bases, with 7 bases separating them. Per germline, CDR1 MDHEN and CDR2 SYDVKM.

The CDR3 loop reads CASSQDLGTGTSGGSSYNEQFF. CDR3 nucleotide sequence: TGCGCCAGCAGCCAAGATCTCGGAACCGGGACTAGCGGGGGCAGCTCCTACAATGAGCAGTTCTTC. The chain combines TRBV4-3 with TRBJ2-1, with 14 bases aligning to TRBD2. The CDR3 runs to 22 residues. Germline V gives CDR1 LGHNA, CDR2 YSLEER. Germline trimming cut 0 bases from V and 0 bases from J; bases unmatched to any gene: 13.

DNA for the CDR3: TGTGCCAGCAGCTTAGGGATCCGGGCGCTCGGGGAGCTGTTTTTT. It is translated as CASSLGIRALGELFF. This chain links TRBV7-2 with TRBJ2-2; D unclear. Germline lookup yields CDR1 SGHTA and CDR2 FQGNSA. Between the trimmed V and J ends, which lost 1 base and 7 bases, there was a span of 13 bases. The CDR3 sequence is 15 residues long.

The chain uses TRBV2 and TRBJ2-2; 10 bases match TRBD1. The germline gives CDR1 SNHLY, CDR2 FYNNEI. Losses at the gene ends were 8 bases for V and 4 bases for J; bases not matched to a gene: 7. This CDR3 spans 15 amino acids. The CDR3 sequence: CASLPRTGGTGELFF. CDR3 coding DNA: TGTGCCAGCCTACCCCGGACAGGGGGCACCGGGGAGCTGTTTTTT.

The chain links TRBV7-9 to TRBJ2-1; D uncertain. The CDR3 runs to 15 residues. The germline V gene encodes CDR1 SEHNR and CDR2 FQNEAQ (reference sequence). Trimming left V 7 bases short and J 6 bases short, with 19 bases between. CDR3 sequence (DNA): TGTGCCAGCACCCCCCCCCGCCCGGGCCCCAATGAGCAGTTCTTC. Translated: CASTPPRPGPNEQFF.

The chain has TRBV7-2 and TRBJ2-1, with TRBD1 as a possible D gene (6 bases). Germline values: CDR1 SGHTA, CDR2 FQGNSA. This CDR3 contains 14 residues. V dropped 4 bases and J dropped 2 bases, with 9 bases sitting between them. CDR3 sequence: CASSSGVAYNEQFF. CDR3 in DNA: TGTGCCAGCAGCTCAGGGGTGGCCTACAATGAGCAGTTCTTC.

The chain carries TRBV30 and TRBJ2-3; D is uncertain. The V and J ends lost 4 bases and 0 bases respectively, with 14 bases between them. The length of the CDR3 is 15 residues. Germline V lookup: CDR1 GTSNPN, CDR2 SVGIG (reference sequence). CDR3 sequence: CAWNKGFQSTDTQYF. The CDR3 DNA follows: TGTGCCTGGAATAAAGGATTCCAAAGCACAGATACGCAGTATTTT.

This chain's CDR3 is CAFALDTDTQYF. The DNA for the CDR3 is TGTGCTTTCGCTCTCGACACAGATACGCAGTATTTT. The rearrangement joins TRBV2 to TRBJ2-3; no firm D call. This CDR3 is 12 amino acids long. Per germline, CDR1 SNHLY and CDR2 FYNNEI.

V and J are TRBV19 and TRBJ1-1; maybe TRBD1 (5 bases). The CDR3 totals 14 residues. Trimming shortened V by 2 bases and J by 3 bases, and 10 bases separated the two germline ends. Germline CDR1 and CDR2: LNHDA and SQIVND (reference sequence). CDR3 in amino acids: CASSIQGGDTEAFF. CDR3 coding DNA: TGTGCCAGTAGTATACAGGGAGGAGACACTGAAGCTTTCTTT.

This CDR3 reads CASTLRGTVNDQPQHF. CDR3 sequence (DNA): TGTGCCAGCACCCTACGGGGGACCGTGAATGATCAGCCCCAGCATTTT. The chain joins TRBV6-6 to TRBJ1-5, with D perhaps matching TRBD1 (5 bases). V lost 7 bases and J 5 bases, leaving 21 bases between the germline ends. The CDR3 is 16 residues long. Germline assignment: CDR1 MNHNY and CDR2 SVGAGI (reference sequence).

The chain links TRBV28 to TRBJ2-1; the D is unclear. This CDR3 has 12 amino acids. Germline assignment: CDR1 MDHEN and CDR2 SYDVKM. V was cut by 2 bases and J by 6 bases, with 5 bases left in between. The CDR3 here is CASSLLRNEQFF. The CDR3 DNA is TGTGCCAGCAGTTTACTTCGCAATGAGCAGTTCTTC.

The CDR3 here is CASSSSDRVNVAAEKLFF. The CDR3 nucleotides read TGCGCCAGCAGCTCCTCCGACAGGGTGAACGTGGCGGCTGAAAAACTGTTTTTT. V and J are TRBV5-1 and TRBJ1-4; 7 nucleotides agree with TRBD1. Per germline, CDR1 SGHRS and CDR2 YFSETQ. Trimming took 3 bases from V and 7 from J; bases not matched to a gene: 18. The CDR3 consists of 18 residues.

The V call is TRBV9, the J call TRBJ1-1; D possibly corresponds to TRBD1 (6 bases). Trimming pared 0 bases from V and 5 bases from J, leaving 11 bases between. CDR3 size: 14 residues. Germline V lookup: CDR1 SGDLS, CDR2 YYNGEE. In DNA form, the CDR3 reads TGTGCCAGCAGCGTAGCAGGGGCAAGGACTGAAGCTTTCTTT. This codes for CASSVAGARTEAFF.

The chain joins TRBV10-3 to TRBJ2-7, with TRBD2 matching over 7 bases. Germline lookup yields CDR1 ENHRY and CDR2 SYGVKD. CDR3 size: 14 residues. V shed 10 bases, J shed 5 bases, and the junction held 14 bases outside the gene matches. The CDR3 DNA sequence: TGTGCCAGCAGCCCCTCCGGGAGGTCCAACGAGCAGTACTTC. It is translated as CASSPSGRSNEQYF.

The chain recombines TRBV4-3 with TRBJ1-2, with TRBD1 matching over 9 bases. The junction had 8 bases not matched to a gene; V was cut back by 0 bases and J by 9 bases. From germline, CDR1 is LGHNA and CDR2 YSLEER. The CDR3 length is 15 residues. CDR3: CASSQESGQGRRYTF. CDR3 coding DNA: TGCGCCAGCAGCCAAGAGAGTGGACAGGGGAGGCGCTACACCTTC.

This chain joins TRBV10-1 and TRBJ2-7; TRBD2 agrees at 8 bases. V was clipped by 8 bases and J by 4 bases; unmatched bases: 13. CDR1 and CDR2 from the germline V gene are WNHNN and SYGVQD (reference sequence). This CDR3 spans 15 amino acids. Written as DNA, the CDR3 is TGCGCCAGCTCCGAGGGGGGACTAGGACGTTACGAGCAGTACTTC. As protein: CASSEGGLGRYEQYF.

The chain employs TRBV7-3 and TRBJ1-1; D may be TRBD1 (5 bases). Trimming left V 5 bases short and J 8 bases short, with 15 bases between. The CDR3 has 13 residues. CDR1 is SGHTA and CDR2 is FQGTGA in the germline V gene. CDR3 coding DNA: TGTGCCAGCAGCATCGACAGCCTCTCAGAAGCTTTCTTT. Residues: CASSIDSLSEAFF.

This chain joins TRBV7-6 and TRBJ2-2; 7 nucleotides match TRBD2. V was pared by 7 bases and J by 2 bases, with 7 bases of the junction left unmatched. The CDR3 sequence is 15 residues long. Germline V gives CDR1 SGHVS, CDR2 FNYEAQ. The CDR3 nucleotides read TGTGCCAGCACCACCAGCGGGACCAACACCGGGGAGCTGTTTTTT. Amino acids: CASTTSGTNTGELFF. Drawing the rest from reference TRBV7-6 and TRBJ2-2, the complete variable domain is GAGVSQSPRYKVTKRGQDVALRCDPISGHVSLYWYRQALGQGPEFLTYFNYEAQQDKSGLPNDRFSAERPEGSISTLTIQRTEQRDSAMYRCASTTSGTNTGELFFGEGSRLTVL.

The gene calls are TRBV27 and TRBJ1-2; TRBD1 is a possible D gene (5 bases). This CDR3 comprises 16 residues. Trimming took off 4 bases at V and 0 bases at J, with 15 bases between the two ends. The germline gives CDR1 MNHEY, CDR2 SMNVEV (reference sequence). The CDR3 DNA follows: TGTGCCAGCAGTTCAAGCAGGGCGCGGACTAACTATGGCTACACCTTC. The encoded protein is CASSSSRARTNYGYTF.